The 12 T cell receptor beta chains listed next were all sequenced from one sample in a study of blood T cell repertoires in COVID-19. Profiled with immunoSEQ multiplex PCR; TCRdb holds only in-frame clones, not every one. The repertoire has roughly 100,000 clones, 65% to 80% of them found once; the top ten carry approximately 19%. Sequenced input: peripheral blood. All receptors derive from a woman in her seventies with acute or convalescent COVID-19.

The chain recombines TRBV24-1 with TRBJ2-2, with 9 bases fitting TRBD1. Germline assignment: CDR1 KGHDR and CDR2 SFDVKD. The CDR3 totals 14 residues. The trim removed 8 bases at V and 4 bases at J, leaving 4 bases unmatched. DNA for the CDR3: TGTGCCACCAAGGACAGGGGTATCACCGGGGAGCTGTTTTTT. Translating gives CATKDRGITGELFF.

The chain uses TRBV6-2 or TRBV6-3 and TRBJ2-7; D might be TRBD2 (6 bases). The CDR3 is 13 amino acids. CDR1 is MNHEY and CDR2 is SVGEGT in the germline V gene. V gave up 6 bases and J gave up 4 bases, with 13 bases separating them. CDR3 region: CASSRPDYYEQYF. CDR3 DNA sequence: TGTGCCAGCAGCCGTCCGGACTATTACGAGCAGTACTTC.

The chain carries TRBV19 and TRBJ2-3; D gene uncertain. V shed 6 bases and J shed 1 base, with 14 bases lying between them. CDR1 is LNHDA and CDR2 is SQIVND in the germline V gene (reference sequence). This CDR3 contains 15 residues. CDR3 DNA sequence: TGTGCCAGTAGCGTAGAGTCACGGGGCACAGATACGCAGTATTTT. Amino acid sequence: CASSVESRGTDTQYF.

The chain couples TRBV27 to TRBJ1-2; tentatively, D is TRBD1 (5 bases). Looked up from germline, CDR1 is MNHEY and CDR2 is SMNVEV (reference sequence). Trimming shortened V by 5 bases and J by 7 bases, and 17 bases separated the two germline ends. The CDR3 runs 14 residues. In nucleotides, the CDR3 is TGTGCCAGCAGTCTCCAGGGAGGGGTGGGTGGCTACACCTTC. Translating it yields CASSLQGGVGGYTF.

V is TRBV4-1 and J is TRBJ2-7; D gene unclear. This CDR3 has 15 residues. V lost 0 bases to trimming and J lost 9 bases, with 18 bases between them. The germline CDR1 and CDR2 sequences are MGHRA and YSYEKL. This chain's CDR3 is CASSQDTAGRRGQYF. The DNA for the CDR3 is TGCGCCAGCAGCCAAGATACAGCTGGTCGGCGTGGGCAGTACTTC.

This chain connects TRBV28 to TRBJ1-2; TRBD1 is a possible D gene (6 bases). CDR3 size: 14 residues. Between the trimmed V and J ends, which lost 6 bases and 5 bases, there was a span of 16 bases. CDR1 is MDHEN and CDR2 is SYDVKM in the germline V gene. CDR3 in amino acids: CASSLRQDFYGYTF. The CDR3 nucleotides are TGTGCCAGCAGCTTGCGACAGGATTTTTATGGCTACACCTTC.

This clone was observed once. The chain joins TRBV12-3 or TRBV12-4 to TRBJ2-7, with 9 bases lining up with TRBD2. J lost 9 bases, V lost 5 bases, and 8 bases had no gene match. CDR3 length: 13 amino acids. The CDR3 bases are TGTGCCAGCAGTACTATGGGACTAGCTAGGCAGTACTTC. This translates into CASSTMGLARQYF.

A few counts support this clone. The chain has TRBV5-6 and TRBJ2-7; 9 nucleotides match TRBD1. With V trimmed by 4 bases and J by 5 bases, 7 bases remained unmatched. The CDR3 totals 14 residues. Germline V gives CDR1 SGHDT, CDR2 YYEEEE. As DNA, the CDR3 is TGTGCCAGCAGCCCGCTTACAGGGGGCCACGAGCAGTACTTC. This codes for CASSPLTGGHEQYF.

The V call is TRBV19, the J call TRBJ1-1; TRBD1 matches at 9 bases. V shed 5 bases, J shed 3 bases, and the junction held 10 bases outside the gene matches. Germline values: CDR1 LNHDA, CDR2 SQIVND (reference sequence). CDR3 length: 16 residues. CDR3 bases: TGTGCCAGTAGTCCCGGACAGGGGATATACCACACTGAAGCTTTCTTT. It codes for CASSPGQGIYHTEAFF.

The J gene is TRBJ2-3, the V gene TRBV7-9; 8 bases map to TRBD2. The ends lost 5 bases at V and 5 bases at J; junction bases unmatched: 6. CDR3 length equals 14 residues. Germline values: CDR1 SEHNR, CDR2 FQNEAQ (reference sequence). CDR3 sequence reads: CASSLTGGVDTQYF. The CDR3 DNA reads as TGTGCCAGCAGCCTGACCGGGGGGGTAGATACGCAGTATTTT.

In this sample, this clone turned up many times. The chain uses TRBV5-6 and TRBJ1-2; D perhaps matches TRBD1 (6 bases). The CDR3 extends over 15 amino acids. V lost 0 bases and J lost 4, with 13 bases in between. Germline loops: CDR1 SGHDT, CDR2 YYEEEE. Here the CDR3 reads CASSLAIPTGYGYTF. Here the CDR3 DNA reads TGTGCCAGCAGCTTGGCTATCCCGACAGGCTATGGCTACACCTTC.

The V gene is TRBV5-6, the J gene TRBJ2-3, with 13 bases aligning to TRBD2. The J segment lost 5 bases and the V segment lost 4 bases, leaving 4 bases of the junction unmatched. The CDR3 has 15 residues. In germline, CDR1 is SGHDT, CDR2 YYEEEE. The CDR3 DNA sequence: TGTGCCAGCAGCCGGGGACTAGCGGGGAGAGATACGCAGTATTTT. Its protein is CASSRGLAGRDTQYF.